The present TCR beta chain was sequenced within a study of T cell changes during pregnancy in multiple sclerosis. Trimming pared 10 bases from V and 4 bases from J, leaving 11 bases between. The CDR3 spans 11 residues. Germline V gives CDR1 MNHNY, CDR2 SVGAGI (reference sequence). Measured with immunoSEQ multiplex PCR; TCRdb has only the in-frame clones, and not every one. The sample contains approximately 58,000 clones, 80% to 95% of which appear only once. The TCR sequence derives from a female donor in good health, enrolled as a control in a pregnancy study. The material was peripheral blood, obtained in the second trimester of pregnancy. The chain has TRBV6-6 and TRBJ2-7, with D unclear. The CDR3 sequence: CATAYHYEQYF. The CDR3 coding sequence is TGTGCCACCGCCTACCATTACGAGCAGTACTTC.